These T cell receptor beta chains were read from a single sample in a study of spatial heterogeneity in lung cancer. Using its own MiXCR run on the 5' RACE reads, TCRdb lists one record per CDR3 protein. The table shows roughly 14,000 distinct CDR3 sequences, with around a tenth occurring only once. The source was PBMCs, collected at surgery. The receptors derive from a male donor with early-stage non-small cell lung cancer. Each CDR3 is given without its conserved first and last residue.

J gene: TRBJ2-7; V gene: TRBV6-6; CDR3 protein: ASSGQFSYEQY
J gene: TRBJ2-7; V gene: TRBV10-3; CDR3 protein: AISEPGLVSYEQY
J gene: TRBJ2-7; V gene: TRBV12-3/TRBV12-4; CDR3 protein: ASSARDTSYEQY
J gene: TRBJ2-2; V gene: TRBV7-8; CDR3 protein: ASSKGTGTPGELF
J gene: TRBJ2-7; V gene: TRBV20-1; CDR3 protein: SARGGSTGSSYEQY
J gene: TRBJ2-5; V gene: TRBV18; CDR3 protein: ASSPDSGRASETQY
J gene: TRBJ2-5; V gene: TRBV7-7; CDR3 protein: ASSPQDSQETQY
J gene: TRBJ2-7; V gene: TRBV15; CDR3 protein: ATLNLRSGSSYEQY
J gene: TRBJ2-3; V gene: TRBV11-2; CDR3 protein: ASSASGPTDTQY
J gene: TRBJ1-5; V gene: TRBV4-1; CDR3 protein: ASSQADRDYQPQH
J gene: TRBJ2-7; V gene: TRBV7-2; CDR3 protein: ASSLNPIGQGYEQY
J gene: TRBJ1-2; V gene: TRBV2; CDR3 protein: ASSPGGLAGYT
J gene: TRBJ1-1; V gene: TRBV2; CDR3 protein: ASSRATGLGTEAF
J gene: TRBJ1-2; V gene: TRBV5-4; CDR3 protein: ASSSPTGNNYGYT
J gene: TRBJ2-3; V gene: TRBV28; CDR3 protein: ASSPTPRESDTQY
J gene: TRBJ1-1; V gene: TRBV12-3/TRBV12-4; CDR3 protein: ASSLSGDYNAF
J gene: TRBJ1-5; V gene: TRBV27; CDR3 protein: ASSLRAGPQH
J gene: TRBJ2-7; V gene: TRBV30; CDR3 protein: AWSLGLWAEQY
J gene: TRBJ1-1; V gene: TRBV9; CDR3 protein: ASSGLGGRAKDTEAF
J gene: TRBJ1-2; V gene: TRBV28; CDR3 protein: ASSLPLGYYT
J gene: TRBJ2-2; V gene: TRBV7-7; CDR3 protein: ASSLGPGGPVGGELF
J gene: TRBJ2-7; V gene: TRBV20-1; CDR3 protein: SARGAELADYEQY
J gene: TRBJ2-1; V gene: TRBV29-1; CDR3 protein: SVEDSTSGYNEQF
J gene: TRBJ2-6; V gene: TRBV7-6; CDR3 protein: ASSPQLGANVLT
J gene: TRBJ2-7; V gene: TRBV7-9; CDR3 protein: ASSATGDSSYEQY
J gene: TRBJ2-3; V gene: TRBV7-2; CDR3 protein: ASSLGGMRGTQY
J gene: TRBJ2-7; V gene: TRBV7-2; CDR3 protein: ASSPSKATKIYEQY
J gene: TRBJ2-1; V gene: TRBV11-1; CDR3 protein: ASTGRYNEQF
J gene: TRBJ2-3; V gene: TRBV7-2; CDR3 protein: ASSLQGPATDTQY
J gene: TRBJ2-2; V gene: TRBV28; CDR3 protein: ASSPLHSLPGELF
J gene: TRBJ2-2; V gene: TRBV20-1; CDR3 protein: SARDRAYRNTGELF
J gene: TRBJ1-5; V gene: TRBV7-6; CDR3 protein: ASSLGLGQHSNQPQH
J gene: TRBJ2-7; V gene: TRBV28; CDR3 protein: ASNGGTQNGQY
J gene: TRBJ2-3; V gene: TRBV9; CDR3 protein: ASSTYRAFSTDTQY
J gene: TRBJ2-3; V gene: TRBV12-5; CDR3 protein: ASQASGRTDTQY
J gene: TRBJ2-5; V gene: TRBV2; CDR3 protein: ASSPASGKIKTQY
J gene: TRBJ2-1; V gene: TRBV12-5; CDR3 protein: ASAGDYNEQF
J gene: TRBJ2-5; V gene: TRBV7-8; CDR3 protein: ASSPDGGPQETQY
J gene: TRBJ2-7; V gene: TRBV5-1; CDR3 protein: ASSLDGGPYEQY
J gene: TRBJ2-4; V gene: TRBV10-3; CDR3 protein: AIRPGTENIQY
J gene: TRBJ2-3; V gene: TRBV30; CDR3 protein: AWKAGVVAGLLDTQY
J gene: TRBJ2-2; V gene: TRBV14; CDR3 protein: ASSHNRGSGELF
J gene: TRBJ2-5; V gene: TRBV12-5; CDR3 protein: ASGPQMTSIPETQY
J gene: TRBJ1-1; V gene: TRBV5-1; CDR3 protein: ASMEGNRPNTEAF
J gene: TRBJ1-3; V gene: TRBV30; CDR3 protein: AWSVTGQHYGNTIY
J gene: TRBJ2-1; V gene: TRBV5-1; CDR3 protein: ASSPVGEPEQF
J gene: TRBJ2-7; V gene: TRBV29-1; CDR3 protein: SVEGDRGPYEQY
J gene: TRBJ2-7; V gene: TRBV12-3/TRBV12-4; CDR3 protein: ASSPLGTLYEQY
J gene: TRBJ2-7; V gene: TRBV7-6; CDR3 protein: ASSFRVQGGSDEQY
J gene: TRBJ2-7; V gene: TRBV20-1; CDR3 protein: SARDVYSYEQY
J gene: TRBJ2-2; V gene: TRBV4-3; CDR3 protein: ASSQDLGTGELF
J gene: TRBJ2-7; V gene: TRBV3-1; CDR3 protein: ASSQDRYSYEQY
J gene: TRBJ2-7; V gene: TRBV11-2; CDR3 protein: ASSLGPLSGRAYEQY
J gene: TRBJ2-5; V gene: TRBV15; CDR3 protein: ATSRDGRETQY